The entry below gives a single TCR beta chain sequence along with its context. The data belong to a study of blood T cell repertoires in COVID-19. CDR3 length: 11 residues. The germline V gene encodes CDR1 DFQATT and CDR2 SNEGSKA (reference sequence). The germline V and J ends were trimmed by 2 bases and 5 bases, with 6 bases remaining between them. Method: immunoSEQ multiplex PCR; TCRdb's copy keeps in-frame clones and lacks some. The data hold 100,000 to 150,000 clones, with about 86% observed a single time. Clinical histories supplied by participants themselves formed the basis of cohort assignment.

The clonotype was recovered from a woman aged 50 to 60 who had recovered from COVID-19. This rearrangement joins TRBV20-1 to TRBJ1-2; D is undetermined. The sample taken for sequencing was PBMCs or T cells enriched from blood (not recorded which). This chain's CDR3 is CSARREYGYTF. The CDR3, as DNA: TGCAGTGCTAGACGGGAATATGGCTACACCTTC.